The rows below give T cell receptor beta chains drawn from one sample of a study of blood T cell repertoires in COVID-19. Assay used: immunoSEQ multiplex PCR; TCRdb lists only in-frame clones, some missing. The table includes tens of thousands of clones, about 87% detected once. Sequencing input: peripheral blood. The receptor source for this set is a man aged 50 to 60 with active COVID-19. CDR3s include the opening cysteine and the closing phenylalanine or tryptophan. D genes are given only for firm matches. Expanded clones are given a class, and other clones once, few, many or no size at all.

TRBJ2-1 - TRBV9 TRBD2 CASREGLAGAGEQFF TGTGCCAGCAGAGAGGGACTAGCGGGAGCGGGCGAGCAGTTCTTC
TRBJ2-3 - TRBV6-5 TRBD1 CASTSDRGTDTQYF TGTGCCAGCACCTCGGACAGGGGGACAGATACGCAGTATTTT
TRBJ2-7 - TRBV5-6 TRBD2 CASSLTSGGYEQYF TGTGCCAGCAGCCTCACTAGCGGGGGCTACGAGCAGTACTTC
TRBJ1-2 - TRBV20-1 - CSASGQRNYGYTF TGCAGTGCTAGTGGACAGCGTAACTATGGCTACACCTTC
TRBJ2-5 - TRBV3-1/TRBV3-2 TRBD2 CASSHQAGAPETQYF TGTGCCAGCAGCCACCAAGCGGGAGCTCCAGAGACCCAGTACTTC
TRBJ2-7 - TRBV5-1 - CASSLGGPGSSYEQYF TGCGCCAGCAGCTTGGGGGGGCCAGGGAGCTCCTACGAGCAGTACTTC
TRBJ1-1 - TRBV19 TRBD1 CASSRATGRYTEAFF TGTGCCAGTAGCCGGGCGACAGGGCGTTACACTGAAGCTTTCTTT
TRBJ2-3 - TRBV27 TRBD2 CASSLTSGSTDTQYF TGTGCCAGCAGTTTGACTAGCGGGAGCACAGATACGCAGTATTTT
TRBJ2-7 - TRBV5-3 TRBD2 CANPGQGVTSGSYEQYF TGTGCCAATCCGGGACAGGGTGTGACTAGCGGGAGCTACGAGCAGTACTTC
TRBJ1-4 - TRBV5-1 TRBD1 CASSSNLQGENEKLFF TGCGCCAGCAGCTCGAACCTACAGGGGGAGAATGAAAAACTGTTTTTT
TRBJ2-6 - TRBV4-3 - CASSLQASILSGANVLTF TGCGCCAGCAGCCTGCAAGCCTCCATCCTCTCTGGGGCCAACGTCCTGACTTTC
TRBJ2-7 - TRBV6-4 - CASGRGRLVPYEQYF TGTGCCAGCGGCAGGGGGAGGCTGGTACCCTACGAGCAGTACTTC
TRBJ2-1 - TRBV7-3 - CASSLNADYNEQFF TGTGCCAGCAGCTTAAACGCGGACTACAATGAGCAGTTCTTC
TRBJ2-6 - TRBV19 TRBD1 CASSGPGTGSPRISGANVLTF TGTGCCAGTAGTGGTCCCGGGACAGGGTCCCCCAGAATCTCTGGGGCCAACGTCCTGACTTTC
TRBJ1-2 - TRBV9 TRBD1 CASSAENTGGGYTF TGTGCCAGCAGCGCCGAGAATACAGGGGGGGGCTACACCTTC
TRBJ1-3 - TRBV5-1 - CASSLDPGGPGNTIYF TGCGCCAGCAGCTTGGACCCGGGGGGTCCTGGAAACACCATATATTTT
TRBJ1-2 - TRBV5-1 TRBD1 CASSLAGQGAQVYGYTF TGCGCCAGCAGCTTGGCCGGACAGGGGGCGCAGGTCTATGGCTACACCTTC
TRBJ1-4 - TRBV2 TRBD1 CASSPDRGGEKLFF TGTGCCAGCAGTCCGGACAGGGGAGGTGAAAAACTGTTTTTT
TRBJ2-2 - TRBV27 TRBD1 CASSRRTGQITGELFF TGTGCCAGCAGCCGAAGGACAGGTCAAATCACCGGGGAGCTGTTTTTT
TRBJ2-2 few TRBV27 TRBD2 CASSVRGLAGVKNTGELFF TGTGCCAGCAGTGTTAGGGGACTAGCGGGAGTAAAAAACACCGGGGAGCTGTTTTTT
TRBJ1-2 once TRBV20-1 TRBD1 CGTGGNGYTF TGCGGGACAGGGGGCAATGGCTACACCTTC
TRBJ2-2 - TRBV30 - CAWSVQDRNTGELFF TGTGCCTGGAGTGTACAGGACAGGAACACCGGGGAGCTGTTTTTT
TRBJ2-7 - TRBV28 TRBD1 CASSQTGSSYEQYF TGTGCCAGCAGTCAGACAGGGAGCTCCTACGAGCAGTACTTC
TRBJ2-5 - TRBV3-1/TRBV3-2 TRBD2 CASSQDKTTSGRGTQYF TGTGCCAGCAGCCAAGATAAGACGACTAGCGGGAGGGGGACCCAGTACTTC
TRBJ2-2 - TRBV3-1/TRBV3-2 - CASSLTGSNGELFF TGTGCCAGCAGCCTAACAGGGTCCAACGGGGAGCTGTTTTTT
TRBJ1-1 - TRBV6-5 - CASSYSITVMNTEAFF TGTGCCAGCAGTTACTCGATAACAGTCATGAACACTGAAGCTTTCTTT
TRBJ2-7 - TRBV5-8 - CASSPRRSLEVYEQYF TGTGCCAGCAGCCCGCGAAGGTCACTAGAGGTCTACGAGCAGTACTTC
TRBJ2-4 - TRBV5-5 - CASNEGANTPLNIQYF TGTGCCAGCAACGAAGGGGCTAATACCCCCCTAAACATTCAGTACTTC
TRBJ2-7 - TRBV7-2 TRBD1 CASSLGFQGAYEQYF TGTGCCAGCAGCTTAGGATTCCAGGGGGCCTACGAGCAGTACTTC
TRBJ2-5 - TRBV11-2 - CASSTRQWETQYF TGTGCCAGCAGCACTCGACAATGGGAGACCCAGTACTTC
TRBJ2-5 - TRBV4-2 TRBD2 CASSPTSGTYQETQYF TGTGCCAGCAGCCCCACTAGCGGAACGTACCAAGAGACCCAGTACTTC
TRBJ2-3 - TRBV24-1 - CATHSGESPTDTQYF TGTGCCACCCATTCGGGAGAATCCCCCACAGATACGCAGTATTTT
TRBJ2-7 - TRBV4-3 - CASSQGQGIYEQYF TGCGCCAGCAGCCAAGGGCAGGGGATCTACGAGCAGTACTTC
TRBJ2-7 - TRBV5-1 TRBD2 CASSLGTSGSYSYEQYF TGCGCCAGCAGCTTAGGGACTAGCGGGTCCTACTCCTACGAGCAGTACTTC